This T cell receptor beta chain derives from a study of PD-1 and CTLA-4 blockade in melanoma. Sequenced by immunoSEQ multiplex PCR; TCRdb stores in-frame clones only, minus some. The sample contains nearly 30,000 clones, 85% to 90% of which appear only once. The length of the CDR3 is 12 residues. Trimming removed 7 bases at V and 7 bases at J, with 13 bases between. Germline CDR1 SGHRS, CDR2 YFSETQ. Source: CD8+ T cells from peripheral blood, taken before anti-PD-1 treatment. V is TRBV5-1 and J is TRBJ2-3; D perhaps matches TRBD2 (6 bases). This receptor was obtained from a human donor with melanoma. Here the CDR3 reads CASVSGGNTQYF. The CDR3 DNA follows: TGCGCCAGCGTGAGCGGAGGGAATACGCAGTATTTT.